These 2 T cell receptor beta chains were all obtained from the same sample, sequenced in a study of vaccination and CD4 T cells after COVID-19. Which antigens these TCRs recognize remains unknown. The treatment denotes: approximately nine-day PBMC culture with coronavirus spike peptide pools or control peptides (ViraFEST assay). Researchers used the Oncomine TCR Beta short-read assay to sequence DNA from cultured CD4+ T cells. TCRdb fed the PCR reads into MiXCR, producing one record per CDR3 protein. In the table there are some 11,000 distinct CDR3 sequences, roughly 30% of which are singletons. Sample: CD4+ T cells from blood, cultured in vitro. The receptor set was obtained from a human donor who had recovered from COVID-19.

This clonotype was counted a few times. The chain uses TRBV20-1 and TRBJ2-1; TRBD2 agrees at 8 bases. V was pared by 6 bases and J by 10 bases, with 17 bases of the junction left unmatched. Germline V lookup: CDR1 DFQATT, CDR2 SNEGSKA (reference sequence). The CDR3 has 15 residues. Written as DNA, the CDR3 is TGCAGTGCCGAGGACCGAGCGGGAGCACTGGAGGAGCAGTTCTTC. It translates to CSAEDRAGALEEQFF.

This clonotype has just a few counts. The chain recombines TRBV28 with TRBJ2-2; no reliable D call. The germline V and J ends were trimmed by 11 bases and 1 base, with 11 bases remaining between them. This CDR3 has 13 residues. Per the germline V gene, CDR1 is MDHEN and CDR2 is SYDVKM. The CDR3: CAAGAGNTGELFF. The CDR3 DNA reads TGTGCCGCCGGCGCAGGGAACACCGGGGAGCTGTTTTTT.